The clone carrying this T cell receptor (beta chain) showed up just a few times. As yet, its antigen is unknown. This likely traces to a read error, being one base from a far larger clone. The sample has other DNA sequences that encode this CDR3 too. This CDR3 is built from 15 residues. Germline trimming cut 0 bases from V and 3 bases from J; bases unmatched to any gene: 2. Germline values: CDR1 MGHRA, CDR2 YSYEKL. This table comes from immunoSEQ multiplex PCR, and its TCRdb copy is limited to in-frame clones, with some not included. The data contain around 42,000 clones, about 91% of them singletons. These data belong to a study of OX40 agonist ivuxolimab in advanced cancers. Overall study results and limits: The antigen specificity of the peripheral T cells (those that were expanded) was not determined. In general, CD8+ T cells held more expanded clones than CD4+ did, on average.

The source was CD4+ or CD8+ T cells sorted from blood, collected in a trial of the OX40 agonist ivuxolimab. The sequence derives from an adult with an advanced solid tumor such as melanoma, head and neck, liver or kidney cancer. J is TRBJ2-7 and V is TRBV4-1, with 10 bases that match TRBD2. The CDR3 DNA is TGCGCCAGCAGCCAAGATCGGACTAGCGGCTACGAGCAGTACTTC. It translates to CASSQDRTSGYEQYF.